This T cell receptor (beta chain) comes out of a study of CD8 T cells in ankylosing spondylitis. Study observations and caveats: Seemingly characteristic of ankylosing spondylitis blood was a TCR beta motif consisting of under 10 highly homologous variants.

A remark on this clonotype: Its target is unknown.

Library preparation for TCR beta used quantitative 5'-RACE with molecular barcodes. TCRdb called the 5' RACE reads again in MiXCR, with one record for every CDR3 protein. The table lists approximately 500,000 distinct CDR3 sequences, roughly 13% of them singletons, with around 6.8% in the top ten. This TCR derives from a male donor with ankylosing spondylitis. The specimen sequenced was blood, either unsorted or a sorted T cell fraction (not recorded which).

The CDR3 DNA reads as TGCGCCAGCAGCCAAGATATAGACAGGGTCACTGAAGCTTTCTTT. This sequence encodes CASSQDIDRVTEAFF. The V and J genes are TRBV4-1 and TRBJ1-1, with 7 nucleotides matching TRBD1. V dropped 0 bases and J dropped 4; count of bases not matched to a gene: 5. In germline, CDR1 is MGHRA, CDR2 YSYEKL. The CDR3 is 15 residues long.